This T cell receptor (beta chain) appears in the sequencing data of a study of cytomegalovirus exposure and HLA in healthy donors. Whole-study results and caveats: Some public TCRs appeared in many individuals, while most sequences were rare. The study listed about 150 cytomegalovirus-associated TCR beta chains. Upon later analysis, HLA-associated TCR beta chains proved more clonally expanded than other, equally common chains.

This CDR3 is built from 14 residues. Germline V gene sequence: CDR1 PRHDT, CDR2 FYEKMQ (reference sequence). Between the trimmed V and J ends, which lost 6 bases and 3 bases, there was a span of 12 bases. PCR employed 60 Vbeta and 13 Jbeta primers. The data were produced by immunoSEQ multiplex PCR, yet TCRdb's version contains in-frame clones alone and is incomplete. The sample has around 200,000 clones; about three quarters are singletons. Concerning this clone itself: Its specificity is not known.

The source is a man in his forties in good health and CMV-seronegative. The rearrangement links TRBV13 to TRBJ1-5; maybe TRBD1 (5 bases). Sequencing was performed on PBMCs. CDR3: CASSLQANNQPQHF. CDR3 DNA: TGTGCCAGCAGTCTACAGGCGAACAATCAGCCCCAGCATTTT.